The 22 T cell receptor beta chains below were found in one sample sequenced in a study of T cell responses to AZD1222 COVID-19 vaccine (dated by TCRdb to about 2021). The library was built by means of the immunoSEQ multiplex PCR assay. TCRdb retrieved this table from immuneACCESS and kept in-frame rearrangements only. Not all clones are present; in checked studies, unresolved V genes account for under half, and no reason is known for the remainder. This sample is represented by roughly 130,000 clones; roughly 94% of them were singletons. About 1.9% of the sample belongs to the ten largest clones. In light of the paper, this sample's time point label describes: baseline before first vaccination. Specimen: peripheral blood, collected on day 0 of AZD1222 vaccination. The receptors originated from an adult in good health.

In DNA form, the CDR3 reads TGCGCCAGCAGTGAGATCAGACCCGTGAACACCGGGGAGCTGTTTTTT. It specifies CASSEIRPVNTGELFF. The chain is built from TRBV10-2 and TRBJ2-2; D is undetermined. CDR3 size: 16 residues. Per germline, CDR1 WSHSY and CDR2 SAAADI. The V end lost 2 bases, the J end lost 1 base, and 11 bases lay between the germline ends.

The rearrangement uses TRBV5-1 and TRBJ1-1; no firm D call. This CDR3 spans 17 amino acids. The germline V gene has CDR1 SGHRS and CDR2 YFSETQ. V lost 0 bases to trimming and J lost 1 base, with 16 bases between them. The CDR3 loop reads CASSLAGISPANTEAFF. DNA of the CDR3: TGCGCCAGCAGCTTGGCCGGGATTAGTCCCGCGAACACTGAAGCTTTCTTT.

The CDR3 is CASSLDSNSYNEQFF. The CDR3 region has the DNA TGTGCCAGCAGCTTAGACTCGAACTCCTACAATGAGCAGTTCTTC. V gene TRBV7-2 combines with J gene TRBJ2-1; D gene unclear. The CDR3 runs 15 residues. In germline, CDR1 is SGHTA, CDR2 FQGNSA. Trimming cost V 1 base and J 0 bases, with 7 bases left between them.

V is TRBV7-3 and J is TRBJ2-3; D perhaps matches TRBD2 (5 bases). V gave up 3 bases and J gave up 2 bases, with 12 bases separating them. Germline loops: CDR1 SGHTA, CDR2 FQGTGA. The CDR3 sequence is 15 residues long. The CDR3 region is CASSFFSGNTDTQYF. Here the CDR3 DNA reads TGTGCCAGCAGCTTCTTTTCGGGAAACACAGATACGCAGTATTTT.

This CDR3 reads CASSTTYEQYF. The DNA of the CDR3 is TGTGCCAGCAGTACCACCTACGAGCAGTACTTC. The V call is TRBV6-5, the J call TRBJ2-7; D remains ambiguous. Trimming removed 5 bases at V and 2 bases at J, with 4 bases between. CDR1 MNHEY and CDR2 SVGAGI come from the germline V gene. The CDR3 runs 11 residues.

Concerning this clone itself: This CDR3 is also generated by other DNA sequences in the sample. This chain uses TRBV3-1 (or the pseudogene TRBV3-2) with TRBJ1-2; D is ambiguous. Trimming stripped 1 base from V and 8 bases from J, with 8 bases between. Germline V lookup: CDR1 LGHDT, CDR2 YNNKEL (reference sequence). The CDR3 totals 12 residues. CDR3 coding DNA: TGTGCCAGCAGCCAAGTCGGCAGGGGCTACACCTTC. Translation: CASSQVGRGYTF.

The V call is TRBV4-3, the J call TRBJ2-3; 8 nucleotides line up with TRBD2. J lost 4 bases, V lost 3 bases, and 9 bases had no gene match. Germline V gene lookup returns CDR1 LGHNA and CDR2 YSLEER. The CDR3 has 16 amino acids. This CDR3 is CASSQMGTSKADTQYF. The CDR3 DNA follows: TGCGCCAGCAGCCAGATGGGGACTAGTAAAGCAGATACGCAGTATTTT.

The chain uses TRBV4-3 and TRBJ2-1, with 10 positions matching TRBD2. The junction had 10 bases not matched to a gene; V was cut back by 0 bases and J by 8 bases. CDR1 is LGHNA and CDR2 is YSLEER in the germline V gene. The CDR3 contains 17 residues. The CDR3 bases are TGCGCCAGCAGCCAAGATGCAGCGGGGGGGAACCGAGATGAGCAGTTCTTC. It specifies CASSQDAAGGNRDEQFF.

The chain carries TRBV9 and TRBJ2-7, with D perhaps TRBD1 (6 bases). This CDR3 spans 15 amino acids. Deletions cut 2 bases from V and 0 bases from J, with 12 bases between. Looked up from germline, CDR1 is SGDLS and CDR2 is YYNGEE. DNA of the CDR3: TGTGCCAGCAGCGTTGAGGGGGTCAGCTCCTACGAGCAGTACTTC. Amino acid sequence: CASSVEGVSSYEQYF.

The V gene is TRBV28, the J gene TRBJ1-1; D possibly corresponds to TRBD1 (6 bases). Looked up from germline, CDR1 is MDHEN and CDR2 is SYDVKM. The CDR3 spans 14 residues. V was trimmed by 8 bases and J by 0 bases, leaving 13 bases between them. CDR3 loop: CASEKGGLNTEAFF. Written as DNA, the CDR3 is TGTGCCAGCGAGAAGGGGGGGTTGAACACTGAAGCTTTCTTT. Full variable domain (missing parts from reference TRBV28 and TRBJ1-1): DVKVTQSSRYLVKRTGEKVFLECVQDMDHENMFWYRQDPGLGLRLIYFSYDVKMKEKGDIPEGYSVSREKKERFSLILESASTNQTSMYLCASEKGGLNTEAFFGQGTRLTVV.

V usage is TRBV12-3 or TRBV12-4 and J usage is TRBJ1-1; no clear D gene. V shed 3 bases and J shed 4 bases, with 6 bases lying between them. This CDR3 has 12 residues. CDR3 sequence: CASSLSGTEAFF. The CDR3, as DNA: TGTGCCAGCAGTTTGTCGGGCACTGAAGCTTTCTTT.

The J gene is TRBJ1-1, the V gene TRBV2; D is undetermined. Trimming left V 1 base short and J 4 bases short, with 10 bases between. CDR1 is SNHLY and CDR2 is FYNNEI in the germline V gene. The CDR3 spans 14 residues. In DNA form, the CDR3 reads TGTGCCAGCAGTGAAGAGTGGAGTGGCACTGAAGCTTTCTTT. It encodes CASSEEWSGTEAFF.

This clone was counted only a few times. The gene calls are TRBV7-9 and TRBJ2-1; 9 bases are shared with TRBD1. The germline gives CDR1 SEHNR, CDR2 FQNEAQ (reference sequence). This CDR3 is 15 amino acids long. V trimming: 6 bases; J trimming: 6 bases; junction bases outside the gene matches: 9. This chain's CDR3 is CASRRPGQGRNEQFF. The CDR3 region has the DNA TGTGCCAGCAGGAGACCGGGACAGGGACGCAATGAGCAGTTCTTC.

The genes are TRBV10-3 and TRBJ2-5; D not resolved. Looked up from germline, CDR1 is ENHRY and CDR2 is SYGVKD. The CDR3 is 12 residues long. Trimming removed 0 bases from V and 2 bases from J, with 1 base in between. The CDR3 nucleotides are TGTGCCATCAGTGAGTCGCAAGAGACCCAGTACTTC. This sequence encodes CAISESQETQYF.

This chain uses TRBV29-1 with TRBJ1-3, with D hard to call. There are 12 residues in the CDR3. In germline, CDR1 is SQVTM, CDR2 ANQGSEA. Trimming pared 4 bases from V and 4 bases from J, leaving 8 bases between. The CDR3 reads CSVAGFGNTIYF. The CDR3 nucleotides are TGCAGCGTTGCTGGGTTCGGAAACACCATATATTTT.

As DNA, the CDR3 is TGTGCCAGCTGTCCGTCGGGTTCGGGTCGTAGGACCGGGGAGCTGTTTTTT. Residues: CASCPSGSGRRTGELFF. The chain couples TRBV28 to TRBJ2-2; D not certain. Germline CDR1 is MDHEN and CDR2 is SYDVKM. V lost 8 bases and J 5 bases, leaving 24 bases between the germline ends. This CDR3 comprises 17 residues.

This clone was seen once. This chain connects TRBV10-3 to TRBJ2-1, with TRBD1 matching 7 bases. The germline V gene encodes CDR1 ENHRY and CDR2 SYGVKD. The J segment lost 9 bases and the V segment lost 3 bases, leaving 8 bases of the junction unmatched. The CDR3 is 14 residues long. Written as DNA, the CDR3 is TGTGCCATCAGTGAAAATGGCAGGGGGACTGAGCAGTTCTTC. Translating it yields CAISENGRGTEQFF.

The chain combines TRBV7-9 with TRBJ2-3; weak D call: TRBD1 (6 bases). The length of the CDR3 is 15 residues. V shed 4 bases and J shed 1 base, with 12 bases lying between them. Germline V CDR1 and CDR2: SEHNR, FQNEAQ (reference sequence). As DNA, the CDR3 is TGTGCCAGCAGCTCGACGGGACAACGCACAGATACGCAGTATTTT. This sequence encodes CASSSTGQRTDTQYF.

The V and J genes are TRBV6-1 and TRBJ2-1, with unresolved D. This CDR3 has 15 amino acids. Germline CDR1 reads MNHNS; CDR2 reads SASEGT. Trimming took off 1 base at V and 8 bases at J, with 15 bases between the two ends. Here the CDR3 DNA reads TGTGCCAGCAGTGAAGGGCTGCTGGGTAACCATGAGCAGTTCTTC. It specifies CASSEGLLGNHEQFF.

V gene TRBV19 combines with J gene TRBJ1-3; 7 bases are a match to TRBD1. Germline CDR1 reads LNHDA; CDR2 reads SQIVND (reference sequence). V lost 5 bases, J lost 0 bases, and 10 bases stayed unmatched. This CDR3 has 17 residues. CDR3: CASSLLGQRYSGNTIYF. The CDR3 nucleotides read TGTGCCAGTAGTCTCCTGGGACAGCGATACTCTGGAAACACCATATATTTT.

The V call is TRBV28, the J call TRBJ1-5, with TRBD1 as a possible D gene (5 bases). CDR3 size: 13 residues. CDR1 and CDR2 (germline): MDHEN, SYDVKM. V lost 7 bases and J lost 6, with 13 bases in between. The CDR3 nucleotides are TGTGCCAGCACCCCGTCGGGGGTTCAGCCCCAGCATTTT. Translating it yields CASTPSGVQPQHF. Filled out from reference TRBV28 and TRBJ1-5, the complete variable domain reads DVKVTQSSRYLVKRTGEKVFLECVQDMDHENMFWYRQDPGLGLRLIYFSYDVKMKEKGDIPEGYSVSREKKERFSLILESASTNQTSMYLCASTPSGVQPQHFGDGTRLSIL.

The chain links TRBV19 to TRBJ2-5; D perhaps matches TRBD1 (5 bases). CDR3 length equals 14 residues. Trimming shortened V by 6 bases and J by 2 bases, and 13 bases separated the two germline ends. Germline V gene lookup returns CDR1 LNHDA and CDR2 SQIVND (reference sequence). Written as DNA, the CDR3 is TGTGCCAGTAGACCAAGGGGATTGCAAGAGACCCAGTACTTC. Its protein is CASRPRGLQETQYF.